This TCR beta chain is drawn from a study of kidney transplant recipient with SARS-CoV-2 infection. The CDR3 has 14 residues. Germline loops: CDR1 DFQATT, CDR2 SNEGSKA (reference sequence). V lost 6 bases and J 0 bases, leaving 11 bases between the germline ends. This clonotype has just a few counts. TCRdb fed the reads into MiXCR, producing one record per CDR3 protein. This table holds approximately 240,000 distinct CDR3 sequences, 29% found once. The clonotype comes from a male patient in his thirties who had COVID-19 and was a kidney transplant recipient. Among the T cells, some may be from the graft donor. The V and J genes are TRBV20-1 and TRBJ2-2; possible D gene TRBD2, 6 bases. The sample was a blood sample, taken at baseline and on roughly day 110 from a kidney transplant recipient. DNA of the CDR3: TGCAGTGCACGGGACTTTGCGAACACCGGGGAGCTGTTTTTT. Translating it yields CSARDFANTGELFF.